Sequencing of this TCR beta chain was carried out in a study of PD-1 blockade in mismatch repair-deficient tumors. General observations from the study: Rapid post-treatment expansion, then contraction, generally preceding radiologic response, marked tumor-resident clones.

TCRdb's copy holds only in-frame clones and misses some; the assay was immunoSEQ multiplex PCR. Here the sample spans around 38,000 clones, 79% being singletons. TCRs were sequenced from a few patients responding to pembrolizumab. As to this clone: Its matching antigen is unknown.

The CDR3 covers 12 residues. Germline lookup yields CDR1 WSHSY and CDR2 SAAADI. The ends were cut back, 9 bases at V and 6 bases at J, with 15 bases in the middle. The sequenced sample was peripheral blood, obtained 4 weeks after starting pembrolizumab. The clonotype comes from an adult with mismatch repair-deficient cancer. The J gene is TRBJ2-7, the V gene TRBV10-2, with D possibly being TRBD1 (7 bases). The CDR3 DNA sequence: TGCGCCAGTCGACAGGGAGGTAGCGAGCAGTACTTC. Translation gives CASRQGGSEQYF.